The rows below give T cell receptor beta chains drawn from one sample of a study of OX40 agonist ivuxolimab in advanced cancers. Clones were sequenced by immunoSEQ multiplex PCR, and TCRdb holds only the in-frame ones, with some missing. The data contain fewer than 140,000 clones, around nine tenths of them singletons. Sequenced material: CD4+ or CD8+ T cells sorted from blood, taken in a trial of the OX40 agonist ivuxolimab. All receptors come from an adult with an advanced solid tumor such as melanoma, head and neck, liver or kidney cancer. Both conserved end residues are part of each CDR3. The D gene is left open where the match is weak. Where a row states a size, it is once, few, many or the class of an expanded clone; other rows omit it.

d_gene: NA
j_gene: TRBJ1-2
abundance: NA
v_gene: TRBV18
CDR3aa: CASSPTSSRGRDYGYTF
CDR3nt: TGTGCCAGCTCACCTACCTCGAGCAGGGGAAGAGACTATGGCTACACCTTC

d_gene: NA
j_gene: TRBJ2-1
abundance: once
v_gene: TRBV4-3
CDR3aa: CASSQDRAGATEQFF
CDR3nt: TGCGCCAGCAGCCAAGATAGGGCGGGGGCGACTGAGCAGTTCTTC

d_gene: NA
j_gene: TRBJ1-4
abundance: NA
v_gene: TRBV28
CDR3aa: CASQGEGIEKLFF
CDR3nt: TGTGCCAGCCAAGGGGAGGGGATTGAAAAACTGTTTTTT

d_gene: TRBD2
j_gene: TRBJ2-5
abundance: NA
v_gene: TRBV2
CDR3aa: CASSELTGGPQETQYF
CDR3nt: TGTGCCAGCAGTGAATTAACGGGGGGGCCCCAAGAGACCCAGTACTTC

d_gene: NA
j_gene: TRBJ2-6
abundance: NA
v_gene: TRBV2
CDR3aa: CASSGEWANVLTF
CDR3nt: TGTGCCAGCAGTGGTGAGTGGGCCAACGTCCTGACTTTC

d_gene: NA
j_gene: TRBJ1-3
abundance: NA
v_gene: TRBV6-5
CDR3aa: CASSDGTPGNTIYF
CDR3nt: TGTGCCAGCAGTGATGGGACACCTGGAAACACCATATATTTT

d_gene: NA
j_gene: TRBJ2-5
abundance: NA
v_gene: TRBV5-1
CDR3aa: CASRPELVETQYF
CDR3nt: TGCGCCAGCAGACCAGAGCTGGTGGAGACCCAGTACTTC

d_gene: NA
j_gene: TRBJ1-1
abundance: NA
v_gene: TRBV12-5
CDR3aa: CASGANTNTEAFF
CDR3nt: TGTGCTAGTGGGGCGAATACAAACACTGAAGCTTTCTTT

d_gene: NA
j_gene: TRBJ1-6
abundance: NA
v_gene: TRBV7-3
CDR3aa: CASKRTADNSPLHF
CDR3nt: TGTGCCAGTAAACGGACAGCAGATAATTCACCCCTCCACTTT

d_gene: TRBD1
j_gene: TRBJ1-4
abundance: few
v_gene: TRBV28
CDR3aa: CASSPRQGFFATNEKLFF
CDR3nt: TGTGCCAGCAGTCCTCGACAGGGGTTCTTTGCAACTAATGAAAAACTGTTTTTT

d_gene: NA
j_gene: TRBJ2-5
abundance: NA
v_gene: TRBV2
CDR3aa: CASRGPGETQYF
CDR3nt: TGTGCCAGCAGGGGGCCCGGAGAGACCCAGTACTTC

d_gene: TRBD2
j_gene: TRBJ2-5
abundance: NA
v_gene: TRBV2
CDR3aa: CASSFSGGAETQYF
CDR3nt: TGTGCCAGCAGTTTTAGCGGGGGGGCGGAGACCCAGTACTTC

d_gene: NA
j_gene: TRBJ2-6
abundance: few
v_gene: TRBV19
CDR3aa: CASTEGTGANVLTF
CDR3nt: TGTGCCAGTACGGAGGGGACTGGGGCCAACGTCCTGACTTTC

d_gene: NA
j_gene: TRBJ1-1
abundance: NA
v_gene: TRBV18
CDR3aa: CASSRGRDRRESAFF
CDR3nt: TGTGCCAGCTCACGGGGTCGGGACCGCCGAGAATCAGCTTTCTTT

d_gene: TRBD1
j_gene: TRBJ1-5
abundance: NA
v_gene: TRBV19
CDR3aa: CASSQGASSNQPQHF
CDR3nt: TGTGCCAGTAGTCAGGGGGCTAGTAGCAATCAGCCCCAGCATTTT

d_gene: NA
j_gene: TRBJ2-1
abundance: once
v_gene: TRBV7-3
CDR3aa: CASSFRPENEQFF
CDR3nt: TGTGCCAGCAGCTTCCGGCCCGAGAATGAGCAGTTCTTC

d_gene: NA
j_gene: TRBJ2-2
abundance: NA
v_gene: TRBV11-2
CDR3aa: CASSLDAGELFF
CDR3nt: TGTGCCAGCAGCTTAGACGCCGGGGAGCTGTTTTTT

d_gene: TRBD1
j_gene: TRBJ1-4
abundance: NA
v_gene: TRBV28
CDR3aa: CASGLGTATNEKLFF
CDR3nt: TGTGCCAGCGGATTAGGGACAGCAACTAATGAAAAACTGTTTTTT

d_gene: TRBD1
j_gene: TRBJ1-1
abundance: NA
v_gene: TRBV7-9
CDR3aa: CASSHGQGGAFF
CDR3nt: TGTGCCAGCAGCCATGGACAGGGTGGAGCTTTCTTT

d_gene: TRBD2
j_gene: TRBJ2-5
abundance: NA
v_gene: TRBV4-2
CDR3aa: CASSQRGGLEGSQYF
CDR3nt: TGTGCCAGCAGCCAGCGGGGGGGCCTTGAAGGAAGCCAGTACTTC

d_gene: TRBD1
j_gene: TRBJ1-5
abundance: NA
v_gene: TRBV28
CDR3aa: CASSTSQTGVGSLNQPQHF
CDR3nt: TGTGCCAGCAGTACCAGCCAAACAGGGGTAGGGTCGCTTAATCAGCCCCAGCATTTT

d_gene: NA
j_gene: TRBJ2-3
abundance: NA
v_gene: TRBV7-7
CDR3aa: CASSLLHSSDTQYF
CDR3nt: TGTGCTAGCAGCTTACTTCACTCATCAGATACGCAGTATTTT

d_gene: NA
j_gene: TRBJ2-7
abundance: NA
v_gene: TRBV7-2
CDR3aa: CASSLLEGSYEQYF
CDR3nt: TGTGCCAGCAGCTTGCTCGAGGGGTCCTACGAGCAGTACTTC

d_gene: TRBD1
j_gene: TRBJ1-5
abundance: NA
v_gene: TRBV7-2
CDR3aa: CASSLGQGNQPQHF
CDR3nt: TGTGCCAGCAGCTTAGGACAGGGGAATCAGCCCCAGCATTTT

d_gene: TRBD2
j_gene: TRBJ2-3
abundance: NA
v_gene: TRBV11-3
CDR3aa: CASSFGTSGSTDTQYF
CDR3nt: TGTGCCAGCAGCTTTGGGACTAGCGGGAGCACAGATACGCAGTATTTT

d_gene: NA
j_gene: TRBJ1-2
abundance: few
v_gene: TRBV11-2
CDR3aa: CASRFQADYGYTF
CDR3nt: TGTGCCAGCAGATTTCAGGCCGACTATGGCTACACCTTC

d_gene: TRBD2
j_gene: TRBJ2-5
abundance: once
v_gene: TRBV6-6
CDR3aa: CASSYLPGGIGTQYF
CDR3nt: TGTGCCAGCAGTTACCTGCCGGGGGGGATCGGGACCCAGTACTTC

d_gene: TRBD1
j_gene: TRBJ2-6
abundance: NA
v_gene: TRBV19
CDR3aa: CASSSGTGTSGANVLTF
CDR3nt: TGTGCCAGTAGTTCGGGGACAGGGACCTCTGGGGCCAACGTCCTGACTTTC

d_gene: NA
j_gene: TRBJ2-7
abundance: NA
v_gene: TRBV9
CDR3aa: CASSVGIGYEQYF
CDR3nt: TGTGCCAGCAGCGTAGGGATAGGCTACGAGCAGTACTTC

d_gene: NA
j_gene: TRBJ2-5
abundance: NA
v_gene: TRBV5-6
CDR3aa: CASSGPKGNQETQYF
CDR3nt: TGTGCCAGCAGCGGGCCTAAAGGGAACCAAGAGACCCAGTACTTC

d_gene: NA
j_gene: TRBJ1-5
abundance: NA
v_gene: TRBV7-2
CDR3aa: CASSADSLQEHF
CDR3nt: TGTGCCAGCAGCGCTGACAGTTTGCAAGAGCATTTT

d_gene: TRBD2
j_gene: TRBJ2-7
abundance: NA
v_gene: TRBV7-8
CDR3aa: CASSLGGGTYEQYF
CDR3nt: TGTGCCAGCAGCTTAGGCGGGGGTACCTACGAGCAGTACTTC

d_gene: NA
j_gene: TRBJ2-3
abundance: NA
v_gene: TRBV11-3
CDR3aa: CASSLGASRYTDTQYF
CDR3nt: TGTGCCAGCAGCTTAGGGGCTAGCCGCTACACAGATACGCAGTATTTT

d_gene: NA
j_gene: TRBJ2-2
abundance: NA
v_gene: TRBV21-1
CDR3aa: CASSKKGTGGRAGELFF
CDR3nt: TGTGCCAGCAGCAAAAAAGGGACAGGGGGACGGGCCGGGGAGCTGTTTTTT

d_gene: NA
j_gene: TRBJ2-5
abundance: NA
v_gene: TRBV2
CDR3aa: CASRLKTQYF
CDR3nt: TGTGCCAGCAGGCTGAAGACCCAGTACTTC